Given below is one TCR beta chain in context. Its antigen is still unknown. Primers: 60 Vbeta forward and 13 Jbeta reverse. Here immunoSEQ multiplex PCR was the method, and the copy in TCRdb shows in-frame clones only, minus some. The table records 150,000 to 200,000 clones, just under 80% of them present only once. These data originate in a study of cytomegalovirus exposure and HLA in healthy donors. Study summary: As released early, the data held roughly 85 million unique TCRs from HLA-typed donors. Whole-study findings and limits: As a later analysis revealed, the rate of TCR association differed by HLA locus, with DRB1 most and HLA-C fewest. It was likely that a cluster of highly shared sequence variants was a sequencing artifact.

The germline CDR1 and CDR2 sequences are SGHRS and YFSETQ. Trimming removed 9 bases from V and 2 bases from J, with 14 bases in between. CDR3 length: 13 residues. This TCR came from a woman in her forties or fifties in good health and CMV-seropositive. The chain employs TRBV5-1 and TRBJ1-2; unclear D gene. The sequenced sample consisted of PBMCs. The CDR3 here is CATRRATNYGYTF. CDR3 in DNA: TGCGCCACCCGGAGGGCTACGAACTATGGCTACACCTTC.